Below, 17 T cell receptor beta chains from the same sample are listed, as sequenced in a study of sequential checkpoint blockade in melanoma. Stated treatment: randomized to nivolumab then ipilimumab (arm A) or the reverse (arm B). Sequencing used immunoSEQ multiplex PCR; TCRdb keeps in-frame clones, though not all of them. The table includes 7,500 to 8,500 clones, around 64% detected once. Material: CD8+ T cells sorted from blood (inferred from file names), obtained from a patient given nivolumab and ipilimumab in sequence. All receptors come from a human patient with melanoma. Some clones in this sample may be carry-over from other donors' samples.

The chain couples TRBV15 to TRBJ2-1; 10 positions match TRBD2. V trimming: 1 base; J trimming: 8 bases; junction bases outside the gene matches: 5. The CDR3 loop spans 15 amino acids. Per the germline V gene, CDR1 is LNHNV and CDR2 is YYDKDF (reference sequence). Here the CDR3 reads CATSRGSGGVDEQFF. The CDR3, as DNA: TGTGCCACCAGCAGAGGGAGCGGGGGGGTAGATGAGCAGTTCTTC.

The chain combines TRBV9 with TRBJ1-2; 8 nucleotides align to TRBD1. The CDR3 is 13 residues long. With 3 bases clipped from V and 5 bases from J, the junction kept 3 bases outside the gene matches. Germline-derived CDR1 and CDR2 are SGDLS and YYNGEE. The DNA for the CDR3 is TGTGCCAGCAGCGCCAACAGGGGGTATGGCTACACCTTC. Translated: CASSANRGYGYTF.

With regard to this clone: This likely traces to a read error, being one base from a far larger clone. V and J are TRBV11-3 and TRBJ1-1; no reliable D call. The germline V and J ends were trimmed by 5 bases and 5 bases, with 12 bases remaining between them. The CDR3 sequence is 13 residues long. CDR1 and CDR2 from the germline V gene are SGHNT and YENEEA. Here the CDR3 reads CASSHSEGTEAFF. The CDR3 DNA is TGTGCCAGCAGCCATTCAGAGGGAACTGAAGCTTTCTTT.

This clone has a count of ten or more. This chain uses TRBV27 with TRBJ2-7, with D perhaps matching TRBD2 (5 bases). V was clipped by 3 bases and J by 7 bases, with 16 bases between them. The CDR3 sequence is 14 residues long. Germline V gives CDR1 MNHEY, CDR2 SMNVEV (reference sequence). The CDR3 protein is CASSLGSSPGEQYF. The CDR3 DNA reads TGTGCCAGCAGTTTGGGGTCCTCCCCGGGGGAGCAGTACTTC.

In this sample, this clone turned up a few times. The V gene is TRBV19, the J gene TRBJ1-5; weak D call: TRBD1 (5 bases). This CDR3 comprises 15 residues. Germline values: CDR1 LNHDA, CDR2 SQIVND (reference sequence). V dropped 3 bases and J dropped 5 bases, with 14 bases sitting between them. The DNA for the CDR3 is TGTGCCAGTAGTATGCGGGGGAGGAAGGATCAGCCCCAGCATTTT. Its protein is CASSMRGRKDQPQHF.

The chain carries TRBV6-1 and TRBJ1-4; 7 nucleotides align to TRBD1. Per germline, CDR1 MNHNS and CDR2 SASEGT. The CDR3 spans 15 residues. The J segment lost 6 bases and the V segment lost 2 bases, leaving 6 bases of the junction unmatched. The CDR3 coding sequence is TGTGCCAGCAGTGAACGCGGGACAGACTATGAAAAACTGTTTTTT. Its translation: CASSERGTDYEKLFF.

The chain employs TRBV6-1 and TRBJ1-2; TRBD1 aligns across 7 bases. V shed 1 base and J 2 bases; nucleotides not matched to a gene: 7. The CDR3 spans 16 residues. Germline CDR1 reads MNHNS; CDR2 reads SASEGT. Written as DNA, the CDR3 is TGTGCCAGCAGTGAAGGTTTCGACAGGGACAACTATGGCTACACCTTC. Translated: CASSEGFDRDNYGYTF.

The rearrangement links TRBV4-1 to TRBJ2-5; 7 nucleotides line up with TRBD2. Trimming removed 0 bases from V and 9 bases from J; junction bases left unmatched: 4. This CDR3 comprises 13 residues. Germline CDR1 and CDR2: MGHRA and YSYEKL. The CDR3 spells CASSQDLAAPQYF. In DNA, the CDR3 is TGCGCCAGCAGCCAAGATCTAGCGGCGCCCCAGTACTTC.

The rearrangement uses TRBV13 and TRBJ2-7; TRBD1 is a possible D gene (6 bases). Per germline, CDR1 PRHDT and CDR2 FYEKMQ (reference sequence). The germline V and J ends were trimmed by 4 bases and 4 bases, with 14 bases remaining between them. The CDR3 covers 14 residues. CDR3 coding DNA: TGTGCCAGCAGCTCCCCAGAGACAGGATACGAGCAGTACTTC. Protein sequence: CASSSPETGYEQYF.

The DNA for the CDR3 is TGCGCCAGCAGTCCCGTAGGGGCGAACTCCAATGGCTACACCTTC. Protein product: CASSPVGANSNGYTF. V is TRBV5-1 and J is TRBJ1-2; D perhaps matches TRBD1 (5 bases). The CDR3 contains 15 residues. Germline CDR1 and CDR2: SGHRS and YFSETQ. The V end was cut by 5 bases, the J end by 6 bases, with 20 bases between.

The chain is built from TRBV7-8 and TRBJ2-1; D not certain. CDR1 is SGHVS and CDR2 is FQNEAQ in the germline V gene. The V gene lost 5 bases and the J gene lost 3 bases, with 11 bases spanning the gap. The CDR3 spans 14 residues. This chain's CDR3 is CASSLTYGYNEQFF. The CDR3 region has the DNA TGTGCCAGCAGCCTAACGTACGGCTACAATGAGCAGTTCTTC.

Comment on this clone: With a far larger clone one base away, a read error is the likely cause. Other DNA sequences within the sample encode an identical CDR3. The chain employs TRBV28 and TRBJ1-1; no definite D call. The CDR3 has 15 residues. The V end lost 3 bases, the J end lost 3 bases, and 14 bases lay between the germline ends. The V gene's germline CDR1 is MDHEN and CDR2 SYDVKM. The CDR3 DNA reads as TGTGCCAGCAGTTTGGAGGCTCTCGCGGACACTGAAGCTTTCTTT. Translation: CASSLEALADTEAFF.

This chain joins TRBV18 and TRBJ2-7, with 9 nucleotides matching TRBD2. The V gene's germline CDR1 is KGHSH and CDR2 LQKENI. The CDR3 spans 15 residues. The junction had 2 bases not matched to a gene; V was cut back by 2 bases and J by 0 bases. The CDR3 DNA sequence: TGTGCCAGCTCACCAAGCGGGGGGTCCTCCTACGAGCAGTACTTC. Protein: CASSPSGGSSYEQYF.

The chain is built from TRBV9 and TRBJ1-4; a possible D gene is TRBD1 (5 bases). From germline, CDR1 is SGDLS and CDR2 YYNGEE. The CDR3 length is 13 residues. V was trimmed by 2 bases and J by 8 bases, leaving 10 bases between them. The CDR3 is CASSVDIREKLFF. The CDR3 DNA follows: TGTGCCAGCAGCGTGGACATTAGGGAAAAACTGTTTTTT.

The chain uses TRBV28 and TRBJ1-3, with 7 bases matching TRBD1. This CDR3 comprises 15 residues. V shed 10 bases, J shed 2 bases, and the junction held 11 bases outside the gene matches. Looked up from germline, CDR1 is MDHEN and CDR2 is SYDVKM. DNA of the CDR3: TGTGCCACCCACCCTACAGGGGCAGCTGGAAACACCATATATTTT. This translates into CATHPTGAAGNTIYF.

The chain links TRBV10-1 to TRBJ1-2, with D unclear. Between the trimmed V and J ends, which lost 4 bases and 7 bases, there was a span of 10 bases. The CDR3 has 12 residues. Germline V gives CDR1 WNHNN, CDR2 SYGVQD (reference sequence). The CDR3 DNA is TGCGCCAGCAGTGTCCGCAGGTTTGGCTACACCTTC. This translates into CASSVRRFGYTF.

In this sample, this clone turned up once. The chain joins TRBV6-1 to TRBJ1-6; a possible D gene is TRBD1 (6 bases). Trimming removed 8 bases at V and 7 bases at J, with 18 bases between. The CDR3 runs 15 residues. Germline V CDR1 and CDR2: MNHNS, SASEGT. CDR3 coding DNA: TGTGCCAGCGAGGACAGTTTCTTAAGCAATTCACCCCTCCACTTT. Its protein product is CASEDSFLSNSPLHF.